This T cell receptor (beta chain) is from a study of cytomegalovirus exposure and HLA in healthy donors. Study-level points and caveats: Among donors in an Asian-associated ancestry cluster, a later analysis reportedly found fewer N-insertions than the roughly 650-donor mean. Later genetic work tied a missense DCLRE1C variant to beta-chain V and J trimming.

The CDR3 totals 14 residues. V lost 4 bases, J lost 4 bases, and 5 bases stayed unmatched. Per the germline V gene, CDR1 is SGHAT and CDR2 is FQNNGV. 60 Vbeta and 13 Jbeta primers were used in PCR. Assay used: immunoSEQ multiplex PCR; TCRdb lists only in-frame clones, some missing. The table shows fewer than 120,000 clones, with 70% to 85% occurring only once. Worth noting for this clone: Its antigen is as yet unknown.

This receptor was obtained from a man aged 25 to 40 in good health and CMV-seropositive. V usage is TRBV11-2 and J usage is TRBJ1-2, with 8 bases identical to TRBD1. Sequences were obtained from PBMCs. CDR3 DNA: TGTGCCAGCAGCTCAGCCGGGACAGGCTATGGCTACACCTTC. Translating it yields CASSSAGTGYGYTF.